This entry concerns a single T cell receptor beta chain. This specimen comes from a study of cytomegalovirus exposure and HLA in healthy donors. A multiplex PCR was run with 60 Vbeta primers and 13 Jbeta primers. Generated by immunoSEQ multiplex PCR, the TCRdb table keeps only in-frame clones and is missing some. The data hold about 130,000 clones, with about 82% observed a single time. The CDR3 spans 18 residues. V was clipped by 4 bases and J by 3 bases; unmatched bases: 16. Germline V lookup: CDR1 SGHNT, CDR2 YENEEA. The chain employs TRBV11-3 and TRBJ1-1, with TRBD1 matching over 8 bases. This receptor was obtained from a boy aged 5-17 years in good health and CMV-seronegative. Sequencing used PBMCs. In DNA form, the CDR3 reads TGTGCCAGCAGCTCCCCAGTTCAGGGGGCGAACGTTTACACTGAAGCTTTCTTT. Protein: CASSSPVQGANVYTEAFF.